The TCR beta chain described here comes from a study of blood T cell repertoires in COVID-19. The table came from immunoSEQ multiplex PCR; TCRdb's copy has only in-frame clones and leaves some out. The sample lists 400,000 to 500,000 clones, just over 85% occurring once. This clone was recorded only once. The germline V gene has CDR1 MDHEN and CDR2 SYDVKM. The CDR3 spans 17 residues. After removal of 3 bases from V and 2 bases from J, the junction contained 5 bases not matched to a gene. The receptor's source is a woman in her twenties or thirties with active or convalescent COVID-19. The chain combines TRBV28 with TRBJ2-3; 13 bases agree with TRBD2. Sequencing was carried out using peripheral blood. Here the CDR3 reads CASSLPGLAGITDTQYF. CDR3 nucleotide sequence: TGTGCCAGCAGTTTGCCGGGACTAGCGGGGATCACAGATACGCAGTATTTT. The complete variable domain, with remaining parts taken from reference TRBV28 and TRBJ2-3, reads DVKVTQSSRYLVKRTGEKVFLECVQDMDHENMFWYRQDPGLGLRLIYFSYDVKMKEKGDIPEGYSVSREKKERFSLILESASTNQTSMYLCASSLPGLAGITDTQYFGPGTRLTVL.